A selection of T cell receptor beta chains follows, all from one sample in a study of beta chain features in type 1 diabetes. Assay used: immunoSEQ multiplex PCR; TCRdb lists only in-frame clones, some missing. The profile covers roughly 250,000 clones, with 20% appearing a single time and around 0.03% taken by the ten largest. The source material was naive CD4+ T cells from blood. All receptors derive from a woman aged 35 to 49 with type 1 diabetes. Both conserved end residues are part of each CDR3. D genes are given only for firm matches. For some rows the clone size is stated as once, few or many, or as a class when expanded; others skip it.

v_call,d_call,clone_size,j_call,cdr3_length,cdr3_aa,cdr3_nt
TRBV15,TRBD1,NA,TRBJ1-1,15,CATSRGQGGGTEAFF,TGTGCCACCAGCAGAGGACAGGGAGGAGGGACTGAAGCTTTCTTT
TRBV4-1,TRBD2,NA,TRBJ2-7,14,CASSRELAGYEQYF,TGCGCCAGCAGCCGAGAGCTAGCGGGCTACGAGCAGTACTTC
TRBV15,NA,few,TRBJ1-3,15,CATSRDIGAGNTIYF,TGTGCCACCAGCAGAGATATTGGGGCCGGAAACACCATATATTTT
TRBV5-4,NA,few,TRBJ1-2,13,CASSLDRNYGYTF,TGTGCCAGCAGCTTGGATCGTAACTATGGCTACACCTTC
TRBV11-2,NA,few,TRBJ2-6,15,CASSPGQSGANVLTF,TGTGCCAGCAGCCCCGGACAGTCTGGGGCCAACGTCCTGACTTTC
TRBV6-6,NA,few,TRBJ1-1,15,CASSPSVPQGLEAFF,TGTGCCAGCAGTCCCTCGGTCCCCCAGGGCCTTGAAGCTTTCTTT
TRBV28,TRBD1,few,TRBJ1-1,14,CASSLDRPDTEAFF,TGTGCCAGCAGTTTGGACAGGCCAGACACTGAAGCTTTCTTT
TRBV30,TRBD2,NA,TRBJ2-5,13,CAWSAGGLETQYF,TGTGCCTGGTCCGCGGGAGGGTTAGAGACCCAGTACTTC
TRBV5-1,NA,NA,TRBJ1-6,16,CASSLPGSSYNSPLHF,TGCGCCAGCAGCTTGCCGGGGAGCTCCTATAATTCACCCCTCCACTTT
TRBV7-8,NA,NA,TRBJ1-5,15,CASSLATASNQPQHF,TGTGCCAGCAGCTTAGCGACAGCTAGCAATCAGCCCCAGCATTTT
TRBV5-1,NA,NA,TRBJ1-5,14,CASSFDGGTQPQHF,TGCGCCAGCAGCTTTGACGGGGGGACTCAGCCCCAGCATTTT
TRBV5-1,NA,NA,TRBJ2-5,12,CASSLGRETQYF,TGCGCCAGCAGCCTGGGTCGAGAGACCCAGTACTTC
TRBV6-4,NA,few,TRBJ1-5,13,CASSAQGNQPQHF,TGTGCCAGCAGTGCCCAGGGGAATCAGCCCCAGCATTTT
TRBV28,NA,few,TRBJ1-6,11,CASSTQARRLF,TGTGCCAGCAGCACCCAAGCGAGGAGGCTTTTT
TRBV27,NA,few,TRBJ1-6,13,CASMSRYHSPLHF,TGTGCCAGCATGTCCCGGTACCACTCACCCCTCCACTTT
TRBV7-2,TRBD1,NA,TRBJ2-7,15,CASRPPGQKLSEQYF,TGTGCCAGCAGGCCCCCGGGACAGAAACTTTCCGAGCAGTACTTC
TRBV6-5,TRBD1,NA,TRBJ1-6,14,CASSDGTGRSPLHF,TGTGCCAGCAGTGACGGGACAGGGCGATCACCCCTCCACTTT
TRBV7-9,NA,few,TRBJ2-3,11,CASVGTDTQYF,TGTGCCAGCGTCGGCACAGATACGCAGTATTTT
TRBV6-6,NA,NA,TRBJ2-1,14,CASSYSVPGGEQFF,TGTGCCAGCAGTTACTCGGTGCCCGGAGGTGAGCAGTTCTTC
TRBV10-3,NA,few,TRBJ2-3,15,CASRWEGALTDTQYF,TGTGCCTCCCGATGGGAAGGGGCGCTTACAGATACGCAGTATTTT
TRBV28,TRBD2,NA,TRBJ2-1,15,CASSLLAGAYNEQFF,TGTGCCAGCAGTTTACTAGCGGGAGCCTACAATGAGCAGTTCTTC
TRBV4-3,TRBD2,few,TRBJ2-7,15,CASSQDPGGSYEQYF,TGCGCCAGCAGCCAAGATCCGGGAGGCTCCTACGAGCAGTACTTC
TRBV9,TRBD1,NA,TRBJ1-5,15,CASSDGDSSNQPQHF,TGTGCCAGCAGCGATGGGGACAGTAGCAATCAGCCCCAGCATTTT
TRBV28,TRBD1,few,TRBJ2-7,14,CASSHEDRGYEQYF,TGTGCCAGCAGTCACGAAGACAGGGGTTACGAGCAGTACTTC
TRBV18,NA,few,TRBJ1-1,13,CASSPLQGVEAFF,TGTGCCAGCTCACCACTACAGGGCGTTGAAGCTTTCTTT
TRBV7-2,NA,NA,TRBJ2-5,11,CASSVGTTQYF,TGTGCCAGCAGCGTCGGGACTACCCAGTACTTC